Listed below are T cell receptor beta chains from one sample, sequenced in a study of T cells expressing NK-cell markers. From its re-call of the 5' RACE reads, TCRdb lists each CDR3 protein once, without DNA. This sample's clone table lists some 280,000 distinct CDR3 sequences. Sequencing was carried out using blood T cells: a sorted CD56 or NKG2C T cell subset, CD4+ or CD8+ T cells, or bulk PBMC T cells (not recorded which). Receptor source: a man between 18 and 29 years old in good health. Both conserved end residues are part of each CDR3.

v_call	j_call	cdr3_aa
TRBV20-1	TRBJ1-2	CSARGQGGGYTF
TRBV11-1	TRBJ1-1	CASSGYRVNTEAFF
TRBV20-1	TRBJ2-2	CSARDAQGELFF
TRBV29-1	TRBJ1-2	CSVEKEYRGYGYTF
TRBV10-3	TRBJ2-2	CAISGSSANTGELFF
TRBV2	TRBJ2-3	CASSPSAVGDTQYF
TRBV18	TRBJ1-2	CASSQDAGVYGYTF
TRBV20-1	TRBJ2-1	CSARVGPSGEQFF
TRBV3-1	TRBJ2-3	CASSLRSGRVDTQYF
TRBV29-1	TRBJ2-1	CSGRLAGTGEQFF
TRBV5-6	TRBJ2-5	CASSPARDFQETQYF
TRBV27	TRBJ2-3	CASHTSTDTQYF
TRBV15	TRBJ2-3	CATSRGLAGSTDTQYF
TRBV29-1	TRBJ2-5	CSVRVSGRLETQYF